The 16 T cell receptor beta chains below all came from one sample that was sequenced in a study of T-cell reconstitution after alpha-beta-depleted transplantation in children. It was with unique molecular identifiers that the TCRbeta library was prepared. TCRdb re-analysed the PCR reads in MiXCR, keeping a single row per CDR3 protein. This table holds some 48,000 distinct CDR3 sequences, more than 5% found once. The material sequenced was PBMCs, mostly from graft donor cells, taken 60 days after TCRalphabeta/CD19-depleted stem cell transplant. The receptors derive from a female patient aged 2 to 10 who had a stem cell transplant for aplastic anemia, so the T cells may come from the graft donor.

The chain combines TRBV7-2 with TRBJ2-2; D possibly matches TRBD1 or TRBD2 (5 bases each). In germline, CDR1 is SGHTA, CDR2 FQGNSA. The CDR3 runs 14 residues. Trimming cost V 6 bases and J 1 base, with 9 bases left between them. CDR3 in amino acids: CASRLRGNTGELFF. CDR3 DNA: TGTGCCAGCAGATTGAGGGGGAACACCGGGGAGCTGTTTTTT.

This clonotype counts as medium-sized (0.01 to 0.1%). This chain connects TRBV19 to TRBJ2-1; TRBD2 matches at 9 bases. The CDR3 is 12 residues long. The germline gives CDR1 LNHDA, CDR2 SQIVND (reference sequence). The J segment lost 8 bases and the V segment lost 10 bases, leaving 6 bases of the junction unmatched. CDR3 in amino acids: CAIQAGGDEQFF. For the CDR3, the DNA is TGTGCCATTCAAGCGGGAGGAGATGAGCAGTTCTTC.

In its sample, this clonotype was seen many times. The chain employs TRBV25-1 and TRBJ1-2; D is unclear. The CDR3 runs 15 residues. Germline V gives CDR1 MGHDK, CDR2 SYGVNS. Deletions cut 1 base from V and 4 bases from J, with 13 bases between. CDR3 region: CASSEWPGRGYGYTF. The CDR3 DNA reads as TGTGCCAGCAGTGAATGGCCGGGTCGTGGCTATGGCTACACCTTC.

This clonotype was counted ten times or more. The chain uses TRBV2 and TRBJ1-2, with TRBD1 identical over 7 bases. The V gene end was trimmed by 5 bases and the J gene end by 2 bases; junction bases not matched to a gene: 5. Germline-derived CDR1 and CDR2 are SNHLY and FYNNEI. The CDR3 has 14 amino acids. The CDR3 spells CASSLGRGNYGYTF. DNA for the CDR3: TGTGCCAGCAGTTTGGGCAGGGGGAACTATGGCTACACCTTC. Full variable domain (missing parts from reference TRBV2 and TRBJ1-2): EPEVTQTPSHQVTQMGQEVILRCVPISNHLYFYWYRQILGQKVEFLVSFYNNEISEKSEIFDDQFSVERPDGSNFTLKIRSTKLEDSAMYFCASSLGRGNYGYTFGSGTRLTVV.

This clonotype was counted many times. The CDR3 spells CASSFGRGSNQPQHF. As DNA, the CDR3 is TGTGCCAGCAGTTTTGGAAGGGGTAGCAATCAGCCCCAGCATTTT. The rearrangement uses TRBV12-3 or TRBV12-4 and TRBJ1-5; possibly TRBD1 for D (5 bases). The CDR3 extends over 15 amino acids. V lost 3 bases and J 0 bases, leaving 9 bases between the germline ends.

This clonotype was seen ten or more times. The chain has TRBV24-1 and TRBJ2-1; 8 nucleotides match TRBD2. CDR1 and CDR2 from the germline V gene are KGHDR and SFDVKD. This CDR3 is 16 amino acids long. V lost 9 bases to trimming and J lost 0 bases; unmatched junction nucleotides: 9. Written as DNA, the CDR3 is TGTGCCACCCGGGGGGGAGGGCGGAGCTCCTACAATGAGCAGTTCTTC. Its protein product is CATRGGGRSSYNEQFF.

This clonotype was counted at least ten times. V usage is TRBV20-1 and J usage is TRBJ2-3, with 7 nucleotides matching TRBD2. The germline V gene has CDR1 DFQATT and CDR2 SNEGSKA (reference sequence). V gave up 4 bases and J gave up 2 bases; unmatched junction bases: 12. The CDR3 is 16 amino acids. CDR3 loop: CSAKVRASGVTDTQYF. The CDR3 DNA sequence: TGCAGTGCTAAAGTCCGAGCTAGCGGCGTCACAGATACGCAGTATTTT.

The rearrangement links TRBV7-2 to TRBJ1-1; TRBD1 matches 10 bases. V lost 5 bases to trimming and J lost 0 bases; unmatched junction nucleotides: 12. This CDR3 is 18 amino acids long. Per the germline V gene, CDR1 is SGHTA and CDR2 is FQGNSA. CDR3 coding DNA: TGTGCCAGCAGCCACCAAAGGACAGGGGGTTTAATGAACACTGAAGCTTTCTTT. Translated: CASSHQRTGGLMNTEAFF.

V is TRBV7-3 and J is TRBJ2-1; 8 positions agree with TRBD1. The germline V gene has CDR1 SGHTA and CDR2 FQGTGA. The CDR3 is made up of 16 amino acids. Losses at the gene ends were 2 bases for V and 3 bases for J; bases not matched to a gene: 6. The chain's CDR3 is CASSLAGTGYYNEQFF. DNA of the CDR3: TGTGCCAGCAGCTTAGCGGGGACAGGCTACTACAATGAGCAGTTCTTC.

The CDR3 loop reads CASSYYSRAGPPHEQFF. The CDR3 region has the DNA TGTGCCAGCAGTTATTATTCCCGAGCGGGGCCCCCCCATGAGCAGTTCTTC. This chain connects TRBV7-3 to TRBJ2-1; 7 bases agree with TRBD2. The CDR3 covers 17 residues. V was clipped by 6 bases and J by 8 bases; unmatched bases: 19. Germline V gene data show CDR1 as SGHTA and CDR2 as FQGTGA.

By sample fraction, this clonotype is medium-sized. The DNA of the CDR3 is TGCGCCAGCAGCCCCATCACTAGCGGGAGCTACAATGAGCAGTTCTTC. It encodes CASSPITSGSYNEQFF. The V and J genes are TRBV5-1 and TRBJ2-1; 11 nucleotides match TRBD2. Germline loops: CDR1 SGHRS, CDR2 YFSETQ. The ends lost 4 bases at V and 3 bases at J; junction bases unmatched: 6. The CDR3 contains 16 residues. The variable domain in full, with the rest retrieved from reference TRBV5-1 and TRBJ2-1, is KAGVTQTPRYLIKTRGQQVTLSCSPISGHRSVSWYQQTPGQGLQFLFEYFSETQRNKGNFPGRFSGRQFSNSRSEMNVSTLELGDSALYLCASSPITSGSYNEQFFGPGTRLTVL.

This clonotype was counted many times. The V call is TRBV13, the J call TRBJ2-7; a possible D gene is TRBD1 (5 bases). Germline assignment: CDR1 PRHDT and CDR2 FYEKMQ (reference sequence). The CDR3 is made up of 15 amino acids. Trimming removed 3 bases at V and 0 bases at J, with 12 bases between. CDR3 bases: TGTGCCAGCAGCTTTGGAGTAAGGGGCTCCTACGAGCAGTACTTC. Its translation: CASSFGVRGSYEQYF.

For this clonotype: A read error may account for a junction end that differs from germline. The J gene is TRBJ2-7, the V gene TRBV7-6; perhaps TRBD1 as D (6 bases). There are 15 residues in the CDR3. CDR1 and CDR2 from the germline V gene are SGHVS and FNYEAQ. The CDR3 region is CASSLSGTRGHEPYF. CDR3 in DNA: TGTGCCAGCAGCTTATCAGGGACAAGGGGCCACGAGCCGTACTTC.

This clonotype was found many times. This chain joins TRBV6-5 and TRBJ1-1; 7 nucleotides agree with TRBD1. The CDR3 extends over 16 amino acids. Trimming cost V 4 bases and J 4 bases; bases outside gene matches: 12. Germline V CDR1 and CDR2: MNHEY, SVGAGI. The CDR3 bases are TGTGCCAGCAGTTCCTCGCGACAGGGACGGGGCACTGAAGCTTTCTTT. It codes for CASSSSRQGRGTEAFF.

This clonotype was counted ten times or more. CDR3 amino acids: CASSLDWTSTDTQYF. The CDR3 DNA reads TGTGCCAGCAGCTTAGATTGGACTAGCACAGATACGCAGTATTTT. The J gene is TRBJ2-3, the V gene TRBV11-3; a weak D match, TRBD2 (5 bases). The CDR3 length is 15 residues. Trimming stripped 0 bases from V and 0 bases from J, with 7 bases between. Germline loops: CDR1 SGHNT, CDR2 YENEEA. Full variable domain (rest looked up from reference TRBV11-3 and TRBJ2-3): EAGVVQSPRYKIIEKKQPVAFWCNPISGHNTLYWYLQNLGQGPELLIRYENEEAVDDSQLPKDRFSAERLKGVDSTLKIQPAELGDSAVYLCASSLDWTSTDTQYFGPGTRLTVL.

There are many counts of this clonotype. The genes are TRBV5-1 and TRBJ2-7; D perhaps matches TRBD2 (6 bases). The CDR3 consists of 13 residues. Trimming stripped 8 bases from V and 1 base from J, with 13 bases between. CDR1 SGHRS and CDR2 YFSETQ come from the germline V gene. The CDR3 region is CASPGDLSYEQYF. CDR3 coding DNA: TGCGCCAGTCCTGGGGACTTGTCCTACGAGCAGTACTTC.